The entry that follows covers one T cell receptor (beta chain) sequence. Its antigen is undetermined. This specimen belongs to a study of vaccination and CD4 T cells after COVID-19. Germline trimming cut 2 bases from V and 0 bases from J; bases unmatched to any gene: 2. Germline CDR1 and CDR2: MNHEY and SMNVEV (reference sequence). The CDR3 covers 15 residues. Treatment described: roughly ten-day PBMC culture with coronavirus spike peptide pools or control peptides (ViraFEST assay). Oncomine TCR Beta short-read sequencing was applied to DNA from cultured CD4+ T cells. A single record per CDR3 protein comes from TCRdb applying MiXCR to the PCR reads. The sample contains 13,000 to 15,000 distinct CDR3 sequences, about 28% of which appear only once.

Sequencing was carried out using cultured CD4+ T cells from blood. This receptor was obtained from a human donor with COVID-19. V usage is TRBV27 and J usage is TRBJ2-3; 7 nucleotides line up with TRBD1. The CDR3 region has the DNA TGTGCCAGCAGTTTAAGGGGGCCGAGCACAGATACGCAGTATTTT. Amino acids: CASSLRGPSTDTQYF.